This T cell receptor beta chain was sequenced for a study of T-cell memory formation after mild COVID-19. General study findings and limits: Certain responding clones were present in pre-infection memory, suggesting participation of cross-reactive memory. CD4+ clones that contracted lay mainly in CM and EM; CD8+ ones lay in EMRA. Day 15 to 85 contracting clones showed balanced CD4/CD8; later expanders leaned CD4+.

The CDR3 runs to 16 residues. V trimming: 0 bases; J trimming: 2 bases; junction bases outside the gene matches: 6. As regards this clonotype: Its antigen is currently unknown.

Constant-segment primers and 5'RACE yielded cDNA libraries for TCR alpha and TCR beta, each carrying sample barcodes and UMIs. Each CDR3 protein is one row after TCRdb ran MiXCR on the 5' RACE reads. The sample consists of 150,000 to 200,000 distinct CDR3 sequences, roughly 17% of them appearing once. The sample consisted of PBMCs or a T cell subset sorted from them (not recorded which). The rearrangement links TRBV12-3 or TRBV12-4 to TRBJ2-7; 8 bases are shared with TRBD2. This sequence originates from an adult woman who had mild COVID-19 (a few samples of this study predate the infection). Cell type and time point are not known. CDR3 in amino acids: CASSLAGLEVPYEQYF. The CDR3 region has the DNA TGTGCCAGCAGTTTAGCGGGACTAGAGGTACCCTACGAGCAGTACTTC.